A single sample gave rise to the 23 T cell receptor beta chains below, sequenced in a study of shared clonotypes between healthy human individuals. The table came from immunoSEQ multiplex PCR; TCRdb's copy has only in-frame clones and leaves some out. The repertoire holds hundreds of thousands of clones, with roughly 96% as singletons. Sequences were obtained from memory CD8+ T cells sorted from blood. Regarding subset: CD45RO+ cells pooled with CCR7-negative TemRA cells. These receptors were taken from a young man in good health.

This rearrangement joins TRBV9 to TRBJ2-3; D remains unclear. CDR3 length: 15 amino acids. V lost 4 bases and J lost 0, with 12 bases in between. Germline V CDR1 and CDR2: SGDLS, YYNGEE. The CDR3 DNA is TGTGCCAGCAGCCCCAATTCCGGGAGCACAGATACGCAGTATTTT. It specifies CASSPNSGSTDTQYF.

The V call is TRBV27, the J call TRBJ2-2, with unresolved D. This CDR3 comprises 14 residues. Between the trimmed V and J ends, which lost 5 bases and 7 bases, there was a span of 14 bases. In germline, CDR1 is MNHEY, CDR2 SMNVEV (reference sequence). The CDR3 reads CASSPIMSGGELFF. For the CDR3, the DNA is TGTGCCAGCAGTCCAATAATGTCTGGCGGGGAGCTGTTTTTT.

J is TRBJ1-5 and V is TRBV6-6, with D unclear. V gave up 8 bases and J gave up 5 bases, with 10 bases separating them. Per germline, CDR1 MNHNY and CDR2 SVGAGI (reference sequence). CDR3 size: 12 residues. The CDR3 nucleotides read TGTGCCAGCTCCCAAAGCCATCAGCCCCAGCATTTT. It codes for CASSQSHQPQHF.

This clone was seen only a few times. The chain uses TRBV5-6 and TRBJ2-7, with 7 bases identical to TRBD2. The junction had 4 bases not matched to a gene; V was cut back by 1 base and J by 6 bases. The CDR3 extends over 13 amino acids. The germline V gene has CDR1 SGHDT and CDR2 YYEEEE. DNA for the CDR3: TGTGCCAGCAGCTTGCTCGCGGGAGTCGAGCAGTACTTC. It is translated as CASSLLAGVEQYF.

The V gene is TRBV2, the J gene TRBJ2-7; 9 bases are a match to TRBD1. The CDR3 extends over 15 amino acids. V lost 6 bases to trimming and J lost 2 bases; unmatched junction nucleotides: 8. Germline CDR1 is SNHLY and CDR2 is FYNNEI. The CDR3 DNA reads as TGTGCCAGCAGCGATGACAGGGGGGGGACCTACGAGCAGTACTTC. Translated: CASSDDRGGTYEQYF.

DNA of the CDR3: TGTGCCATCAGCCTAGAAGGGGCAGAGACCCAGTACTTC. Protein product: CAISLEGAETQYF. The genes are TRBV10-3 and TRBJ2-5; perhaps TRBD1 as D (5 bases). Trimming left V 6 bases short and J 4 bases short, with 12 bases between. The CDR3 length is 13 residues. Germline CDR1 ENHRY, CDR2 SYGVKD.

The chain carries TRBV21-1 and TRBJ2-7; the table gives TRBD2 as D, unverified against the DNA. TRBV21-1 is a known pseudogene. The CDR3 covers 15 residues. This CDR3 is CASSKVSPATYEQYF. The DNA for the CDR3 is TGTGCCAGCAGCAAAGTGAGCCCTGCAACCTACGAGCAGTACTTC.

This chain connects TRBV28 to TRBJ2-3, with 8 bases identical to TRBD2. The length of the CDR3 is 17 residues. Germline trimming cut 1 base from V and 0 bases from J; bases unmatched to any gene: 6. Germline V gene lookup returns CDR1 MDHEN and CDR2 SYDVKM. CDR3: CASSLFPLAGSTDTQYF. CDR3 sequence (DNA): TGTGCCAGCAGTTTATTTCCGCTAGCGGGCAGCACAGATACGCAGTATTTT.

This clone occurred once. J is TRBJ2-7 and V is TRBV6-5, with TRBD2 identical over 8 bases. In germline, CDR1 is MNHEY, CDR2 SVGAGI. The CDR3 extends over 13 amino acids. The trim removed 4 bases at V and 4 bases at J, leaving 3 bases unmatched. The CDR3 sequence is CASSFKREYEQYF. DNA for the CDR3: TGTGCCAGCAGTTTTAAGCGGGAGTACGAGCAGTACTTC.

CDR3 in amino acids: CASIGVVTEAFF. CDR3 DNA: TGTGCCAGCATTGGCGTAGTCACTGAAGCTTTCTTT. The chain joins TRBV28 to TRBJ1-1, with D unclear. The germline CDR1 and CDR2 sequences are MDHEN and SYDVKM. V shed 7 bases and J shed 4 bases, with 10 bases lying between them. This CDR3 spans 12 amino acids.

The CDR3 nucleotides are TGTGCCAGCCGTACCCCGGGACGCGCGGAGACCCAGTACTTC. Its translation is CASRTPGRAETQYF. The chain carries TRBV6-6 and TRBJ2-5; TRBD1 or TRBD2 may be the D gene (5 bases each). The CDR3 totals 14 residues. Germline V gene sequence: CDR1 MNHNY, CDR2 SVGAGI (reference sequence). The germline V and J ends were trimmed by 8 bases and 5 bases, with 18 bases remaining between them.

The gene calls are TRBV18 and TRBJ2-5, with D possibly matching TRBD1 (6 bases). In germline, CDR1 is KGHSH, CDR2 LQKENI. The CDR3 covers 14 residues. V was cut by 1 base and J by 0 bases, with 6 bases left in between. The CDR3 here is CASSPQGDQETQYF. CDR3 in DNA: TGTGCCAGCTCACCACAGGGGGACCAAGAGACCCAGTACTTC.

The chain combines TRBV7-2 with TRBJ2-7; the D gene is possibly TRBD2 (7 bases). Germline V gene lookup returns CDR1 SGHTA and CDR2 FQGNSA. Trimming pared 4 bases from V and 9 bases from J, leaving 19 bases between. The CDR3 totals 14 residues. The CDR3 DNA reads TGTGCCAGCAGCTCCCGGGTGAGGGAGGGGGTGCAGTACTTC. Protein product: CASSSRVREGVQYF.

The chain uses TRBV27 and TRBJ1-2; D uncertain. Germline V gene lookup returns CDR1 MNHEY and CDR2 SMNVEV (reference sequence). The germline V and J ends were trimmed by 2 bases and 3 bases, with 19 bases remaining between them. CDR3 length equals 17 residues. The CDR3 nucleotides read TGTGCCAGCAGTTTACGACGTGTTCCCTTCCCCTACTATGGCTACACCTTC. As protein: CASSLRRVPFPYYGYTF.

CDR3 nucleotides: TGTGCCAGCAGCCCCGGACAGGGACAGAACACCGGGGAGCTGTTTTTT. Protein: CASSPGQGQNTGELFF. The chain couples TRBV7-9 to TRBJ2-2; TRBD1 matches 8 bases. The ends lost 5 bases at V and 1 base at J; junction bases unmatched: 6. Germline lookup yields CDR1 SEHNR and CDR2 FQNEAQ (reference sequence). This CDR3 is built from 16 residues.

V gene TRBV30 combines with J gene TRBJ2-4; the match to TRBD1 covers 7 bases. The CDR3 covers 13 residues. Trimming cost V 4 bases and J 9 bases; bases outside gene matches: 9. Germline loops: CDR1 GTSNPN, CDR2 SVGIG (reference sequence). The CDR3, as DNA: TGTGCCTGGAACTCTAACAGGGGCGGCATTCAGTACTTC. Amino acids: CAWNSNRGGIQYF.

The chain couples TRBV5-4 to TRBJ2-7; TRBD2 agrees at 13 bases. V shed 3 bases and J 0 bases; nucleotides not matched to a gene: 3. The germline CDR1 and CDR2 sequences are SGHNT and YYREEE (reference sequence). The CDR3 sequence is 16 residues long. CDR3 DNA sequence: TGTGCCAGCAGCTCCGGGACTAGCGGGACCTCCTACGAGCAGTACTTC. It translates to CASSSGTSGTSYEQYF.

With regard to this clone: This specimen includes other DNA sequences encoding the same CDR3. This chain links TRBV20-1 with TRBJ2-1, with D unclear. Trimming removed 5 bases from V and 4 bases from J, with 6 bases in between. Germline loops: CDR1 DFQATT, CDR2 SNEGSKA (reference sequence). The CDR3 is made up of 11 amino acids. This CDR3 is CSAPGYNEQFF. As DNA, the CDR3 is TGCAGTGCTCCGGGTTACAATGAGCAGTTCTTC.

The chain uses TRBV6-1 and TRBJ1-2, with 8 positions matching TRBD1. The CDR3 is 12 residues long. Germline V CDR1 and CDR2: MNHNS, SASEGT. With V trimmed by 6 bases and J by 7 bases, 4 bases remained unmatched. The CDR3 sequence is CASRDREGGYTF. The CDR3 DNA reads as TGTGCCAGCAGGGACAGGGAGGGTGGCTACACCTTC.

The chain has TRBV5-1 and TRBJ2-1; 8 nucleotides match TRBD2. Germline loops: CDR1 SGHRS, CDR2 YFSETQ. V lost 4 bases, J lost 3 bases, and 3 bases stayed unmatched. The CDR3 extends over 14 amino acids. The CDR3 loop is CASSRGTSYNEQFF. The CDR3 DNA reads TGCGCCAGCAGCCGCGGGACTAGCTACAATGAGCAGTTCTTC.

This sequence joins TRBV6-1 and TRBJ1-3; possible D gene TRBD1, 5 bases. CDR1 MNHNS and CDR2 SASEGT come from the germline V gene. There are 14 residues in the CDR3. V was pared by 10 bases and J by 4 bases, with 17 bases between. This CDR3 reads CATTIVRAGNTIYF. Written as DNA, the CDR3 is TGTGCCACTACAATTGTCAGGGCGGGAAACACCATATATTTT.

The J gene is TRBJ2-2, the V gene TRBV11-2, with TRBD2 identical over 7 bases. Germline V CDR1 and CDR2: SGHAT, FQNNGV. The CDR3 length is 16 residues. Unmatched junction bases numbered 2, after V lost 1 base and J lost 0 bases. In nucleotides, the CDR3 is TGTGCCAGCAGCTTAGCCAGCGGGGCGAACACCGGGGAGCTGTTTTTT. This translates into CASSLASGANTGELFF.

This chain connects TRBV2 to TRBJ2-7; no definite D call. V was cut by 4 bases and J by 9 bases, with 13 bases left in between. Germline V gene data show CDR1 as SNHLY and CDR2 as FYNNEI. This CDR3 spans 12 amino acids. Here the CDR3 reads CASSAGSFGQYF. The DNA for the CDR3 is TGTGCCAGCAGTGCCGGTAGCTTCGGGCAGTACTTC.